This entry lists 31 T cell receptor beta chains sequenced from one sample in a study of blood T cells in healthy people across ages. It was with a sample-barcoded 5' primer and a J-beta primer mix that a second PCR of roughly 7 to 12 cycles was run. Each CDR3 protein is one row after TCRdb ran MiXCR on the 5' RACE reads. The sample lists 760,000 or so distinct CDR3 sequences; 20% to 30% were seen once. Another study also made use of these data, one on T cells of mothers and their children.

Sequencing was done on a sample of blood. The receptors here all came from a boy aged 5-17 years in good health.

This clonotype occurred a few times. V is TRBV12-3 or TRBV12-4 and J is TRBJ2-5; D possibly corresponds to TRBD2 (5 bases). The CDR3 loop spans 16 amino acids. Trimming removed 5 bases from V and 5 bases from J, with 21 bases in between. Here the CDR3 reads CASSPLPGVPRETQYF. CDR3 DNA: TGTGCCAGCAGTCCATTACCCGGGGTCCCCAGGGAGACCCAGTACTTC.

The chain recombines TRBV5-1 with TRBJ1-2, with a weak D call TRBD1 (5 bases). Trimming pared 3 bases from V and 3 bases from J, leaving 9 bases between. This CDR3 is built from 13 residues. The V gene's germline CDR1 is SGHRS and CDR2 YFSETQ. CDR3: CASSYEGDYGYTF. For the CDR3, the DNA is TGCGCCAGCAGCTATGAAGGGGACTATGGCTACACCTTC.

This clonotype was observed once. The rearrangement uses TRBV6-5 and TRBJ2-2; a possible D gene is TRBD1 (6 bases). V lost 6 bases to trimming and J lost 8 bases, with 16 bases between them. The CDR3 is 14 residues long. Germline CDR1 and CDR2: MNHEY and SVGAGI. The CDR3 loop is CASRDSSLLGELFF. In nucleotides, the CDR3 is TGTGCCAGCAGGGACAGCTCCCTTTTGGGGGAGCTGTTTTTT.

This clonotype appeared a single time. The rearrangement uses TRBV18 and TRBJ2-7, with D perhaps TRBD1 or TRBD2 (5 bases each). TRBJ2-5 matches the DNA end more closely, so the J call is doubtful. This CDR3 has 14 residues. From germline, CDR1 is KGHSH and CDR2 LQKENI. CDR3 nucleotide sequence: TGTGCCAGCTCACCGGGACGGCTAAGGGAGACCCAGTACTTC. Its protein product is CASSPGRLRETQYF.

The chain uses TRBV4-1 and TRBJ1-1; D perhaps matches TRBD1 (5 bases). Germline lookup yields CDR1 MGHRA and CDR2 YSYEKL. CDR3 length: 15 amino acids. Trimming pared 0 bases from V and 2 bases from J, leaving 10 bases between. The CDR3 reads CASSQEGQVNTEAFF. The CDR3 nucleotides are TGCGCCAGCAGCCAAGAGGGGCAAGTTAACACTGAAGCTTTCTTT.

The CDR3 sequence is CASSQGELALSYEQYF. CDR3 nucleotide sequence: TGCGCCAGCAGCCAAGGGGAACTAGCGCTCTCCTACGAGCAGTACTTC. The genes are TRBV4-1 and TRBJ2-7; TRBD2 matches at 7 bases. The CDR3 contains 16 residues. V shed 1 base, J shed 0 bases, and the junction held 6 bases outside the gene matches. The V gene's germline CDR1 is MGHRA and CDR2 YSYEKL.

The CDR3 loop is CASSLWLEETQYF. DNA for the CDR3: TGTGCCAGCAGTTTGTGGCTCGAAGAGACCCAGTACTTC. The chain employs TRBV28 and TRBJ2-5; no reliable D call. The CDR3 runs to 13 residues. From germline, CDR1 is MDHEN and CDR2 SYDVKM. The V and J ends lost 3 bases and 3 bases respectively, with 8 bases between them.

As for this clonotype: An end of the junction does not agree with germline; a read error may underlie this. This sequence joins TRBV20-1 and TRBJ1-2; no firm D call. The germline V gene encodes CDR1 DFQATT and CDR2 SNEGSKA (reference sequence). This CDR3 comprises 12 residues. In nucleotides, the CDR3 is TGCAGTGCTAGACGGGGTCCCTATGGCTCCACCTTC. Protein: CSARRGPYGSTF.

This clonotype was detected a few times. The chain uses TRBV9 and TRBJ2-1; a weak D match, TRBD2 (6 bases). Trimming pared 2 bases from V and 1 base from J, leaving 7 bases between. Per the germline V gene, CDR1 is SGDLS and CDR2 is YYNGEE. There are 14 residues in the CDR3. CDR3 sequence reads: CASSVSGSYNEQFF. DNA for the CDR3: TGTGCCAGCAGCGTCAGCGGGTCCTACAATGAGCAGTTCTTC.

The chain joins TRBV2 to TRBJ1-4; D remains ambiguous. This CDR3 has 13 residues. Deletions cut 7 bases from V and 0 bases from J, with 6 bases between. Germline CDR1 SNHLY, CDR2 FYNNEI. CDR3 DNA: TGTGCCAGCAAGAGGACAACTAATGAAAAACTGTTTTTT. This codes for CASKRTTNEKLFF.

This rearrangement joins TRBV28 to TRBJ1-5; TRBD1 is a possible D gene (6 bases). V shed 6 bases and J shed 3 bases, with 12 bases lying between them. Germline lookup yields CDR1 MDHEN and CDR2 SYDVKM. The CDR3 has 14 residues. The CDR3 reads CASREGGYNQPQHF. For the CDR3, the DNA is TGTGCCAGCAGGGAGGGGGGGTACAATCAGCCCCAGCATTTT.

This clonotype came up many times. The J gene is TRBJ2-7, the V gene TRBV29-1; TRBD2 aligns across 10 bases. Germline V gene data show CDR1 as SQVTM and CDR2 as ANQGSEA. This CDR3 region has 13 residues. Trimming cost V 5 bases and J 1 base; bases outside gene matches: 2. The CDR3 bases are TGCAGCGTTAGGACTAGCGGATCCTACGAGCAGTACTTC. Translated, it gives CSVRTSGSYEQYF.

This rearrangement joins TRBV10-3 to TRBJ1-2; D is undetermined. This CDR3 spans 14 amino acids. Trimming pared 0 bases from V and 5 bases from J, leaving 10 bases between. CDR1 ENHRY and CDR2 SYGVKD come from the germline V gene. The CDR3 sequence is CAISESRQDYGYTF. The CDR3 DNA reads TGTGCCATCAGTGAGTCGAGGCAGGATTATGGCTACACCTTC.

This clonotype has only a few counts. The chain links TRBV3-1 to TRBJ2-6; D not resolved. The V end was cut by 4 bases, the J end by 0 bases, with 7 bases between. In germline, CDR1 is LGHDT, CDR2 YNNKEL (reference sequence). The CDR3 contains 15 residues. The CDR3 region has the DNA TGTGCCAGCAGCCCTCTTGACTCTGGGGCCAACGTCCTGACTTTC. This translates into CASSPLDSGANVLTF.

This chain's CDR3 is CASSDAGPGAETQYF. The CDR3 DNA sequence: TGTGCCAGCAGCGACGCAGGACCGGGGGCGGAGACCCAGTACTTC. The J gene is TRBJ2-5, the V gene TRBV7-8; D might be TRBD1 or TRBD2, each matching 6 bases. Per germline, CDR1 SGHVS and CDR2 FQNEAQ. This CDR3 has 15 amino acids. Deletions cut 5 bases from V and 5 bases from J, with 18 bases between. Full variable domain (outside the CDR3, taken from reference TRBV7-8 and TRBJ2-5): GAGVSQSPRYKVAKRGQDVALRCDPISGHVSLFWYQQALGQGPEFLTYFQNEAQLDKSGLPSDRFFAERPEGSVSTLKIQRTQQEDSAVYLCASSDAGPGAETQYFGPGTRLLVL.

The chain uses TRBV24-1 and TRBJ2-3; D is perhaps TRBD1 or TRBD2 (5 bases each). The CDR3 is 16 amino acids. Germline CDR1 KGHDR, CDR2 SFDVKD. Between the trimmed V and J ends, which lost 4 bases and 1 base, there was a span of 14 bases. The CDR3 region is CATSDRDGAGTDTQYF. Written as DNA, the CDR3 is TGTGCCACCAGTGACCGGGACGGAGCTGGCACAGATACGCAGTATTTT.

The CDR3 region is CATSDSREETQYF. CDR3 bases: TGTGCCACCAGTGATTCCAGGGAGGAGACCCAGTACTTC. The rearrangement links TRBV24-1 to TRBJ2-5; D assignment may be TRBD1 or TRBD2 (5 bases each). The length of the CDR3 is 13 residues. Germline CDR1 and CDR2: KGHDR and SFDVKD. The V end was cut by 2 bases, the J end by 5 bases, with 8 bases between.

The V and J genes are TRBV29-1 and TRBJ1-2; unclear D gene. Trimming shortened V by 4 bases and J by 6 bases, and 9 bases separated the two germline ends. Germline-derived CDR1 and CDR2 are SQVTM and ANQGSEA. The CDR3 totals 11 residues. Written as DNA, the CDR3 is TGCAGCGTTGGGCATGTGAATGGCTACACCTTC. Encoded protein: CSVGHVNGYTF.

This chain uses TRBV12-5 with TRBJ2-4; TRBD1 might be the D (5 bases). The germline V and J ends were trimmed by 2 bases and 0 bases, with 14 bases remaining between them. The CDR3 runs to 17 residues. Germline loops: CDR1 LGHNT, CDR2 FRNRAP. The CDR3 bases are TGTGCTAGTGGTTTGTCTCGACAGAAGCTAGCCAAAAACATTCAGTACTTC. The encoded protein is CASGLSRQKLAKNIQYF.

This clonotype was picked up a small number of times. V and J are TRBV20-1 and TRBJ1-5; 7 nucleotides align to TRBD1. The CDR3 covers 17 residues. V was clipped by 5 bases and J by 5 bases; unmatched bases: 18. CDR1 is DFQATT, CDR2 SNEGSKA, per germline (reference sequence). The CDR3 is CSARDLFRQGTDQPQHF. The CDR3 DNA follows: TGCAGTGCTCGCGACCTCTTTCGACAGGGAACCGATCAGCCCCAGCATTTT.

This chain links TRBV5-1 with TRBJ2-7; maybe TRBD1 (6 bases). The CDR3 has 14 amino acids. Trimming left V 0 bases short and J 5 bases short, with 12 bases between. Per germline, CDR1 SGHRS and CDR2 YFSETQ. CDR3 amino acids: CASSLDREAHEQYF. In DNA form, the CDR3 reads TGCGCCAGCAGCTTGGACAGGGAAGCTCACGAGCAGTACTTC.

DNA for the CDR3: TGTGCCACGAGGGGGGCAGGGGGCTTATTGAGCAATCAGCCCCAGCATTTT. Its protein product is CATRGAGGLLSNQPQHF. The chain carries TRBV15 and TRBJ1-5; 8 bases fit TRBD1. Germline CDR1 and CDR2: LNHNV and YYDKDF (reference sequence). CDR3 length equals 17 residues. Trimming took 9 bases from V and 1 from J; bases not matched to a gene: 14.

In this sample, this clonotype turned up a few times. This sequence joins TRBV7-2 and TRBJ2-5, with 9 bases aligning to TRBD1. The V segment lost 3 bases and the J segment 7 bases; nucleotides outside the gene matches: 12. The germline V gene has CDR1 SGHTA and CDR2 FQGNSA. The CDR3 has 16 residues. DNA for the CDR3: TGTGCCAGCAGCTTTGTCCCGGGACAGGGTTTGTCGACCCAGTACTTC. This gives the protein CASSFVPGQGLSTQYF.

This chain uses TRBV7-9 with TRBJ2-4; D is possibly TRBD1 or TRBD2 (5 bases each). This CDR3 is built from 13 residues. In germline, CDR1 is SEHNR, CDR2 FQNEAQ (reference sequence). Trimming removed 5 bases from V and 11 bases from J, with 16 bases in between. The CDR3, as DNA: TGTGCCAGCAGCCCCCCAGGGAGCCTATTTCAGTACTTC. Protein: CASSPPGSLFQYF.

This clonotype was seen a handful of times. The rearrangement joins TRBV3-1 to TRBJ2-7, with TRBD1 matching over 7 bases. V lost 1 base, J lost 1 base, and 7 bases stayed unmatched. The germline CDR1 and CDR2 sequences are LGHDT and YNNKEL (reference sequence). This CDR3 has 16 residues. CDR3 sequence: CASSQVGTDYSYEQYF. The CDR3 nucleotides read TGTGCCAGCAGCCAAGTCGGGACAGATTATTCCTACGAGCAGTACTTC.

V and J are TRBV19 and TRBJ1-1; D is ambiguous. Germline lookup yields CDR1 LNHDA and CDR2 SQIVND (reference sequence). The CDR3 spans 13 residues. V was clipped by 6 bases and J by 1 base, with 9 bases between them. Written as DNA, the CDR3 is TGTGCCAGTAGGAGCAAGGGGAACACTGAAGCTTTCTTT. It yields the protein CASRSKGNTEAFF.

This chain uses TRBV2 with TRBJ2-7; D gene uncertain. Germline V CDR1 and CDR2: SNHLY, FYNNEI. Deletions cut 2 bases from V and 5 bases from J, with 7 bases between. The CDR3 contains 12 residues. CDR3 amino acids: CASSEFINEQYF. The CDR3 bases are TGTGCCAGCAGTGAATTCATCAACGAGCAGTACTTC.

This clonotype was observed a handful of times. This chain links TRBV5-1 with TRBJ2-1; D possibly corresponds to TRBD1 (6 bases). Per germline, CDR1 SGHRS and CDR2 YFSETQ. The V end lost 3 bases, the J end lost 6 bases, and 16 bases lay between the germline ends. The CDR3 has 15 residues. The CDR3 nucleotides read TGCGCCAGCAGCTCGCGACAGACAGGAGGCAATGAGCAGTTCTTC. Protein: CASSSRQTGGNEQFF.

The table lists this clonotype with many counts. This sequence joins TRBV28 and TRBJ1-1; D is uncertain. The CDR3 has 13 residues. With 5 bases removed from V and 4 bases from J, the gap between germline ends came to 11 bases. In germline, CDR1 is MDHEN, CDR2 SYDVKM. The chain's CDR3 is CASSTPAPTEAFF. CDR3 bases: TGTGCCAGCAGTACACCAGCCCCCACTGAAGCTTTCTTT.

The V call is TRBV19, the J call TRBJ2-6; TRBD1 is a possible D gene (6 bases). V lost 5 bases and J 4 bases, leaving 15 bases between the germline ends. The CDR3 extends over 16 amino acids. CDR1 and CDR2 (germline): LNHDA, SQIVND (reference sequence). The chain's CDR3 is CASSPGQHTGANVLTF. In nucleotides, the CDR3 is TGTGCCAGTAGTCCAGGACAGCACACAGGGGCCAACGTCCTGACTTTC.

V is TRBV7-2 and J is TRBJ2-7, with D perhaps being TRBD1 or TRBD2 (5 bases each). Germline-derived CDR1 and CDR2 are SGHTA and FQGNSA. The CDR3 is made up of 15 amino acids. The germline V and J ends were trimmed by 5 bases and 2 bases, with 16 bases remaining between them. CDR3 sequence reads: CASSHSVGVPYEQYF. The CDR3 coding sequence is TGTGCCAGCAGCCATAGCGTAGGGGTCCCCTACGAGCAGTACTTC.